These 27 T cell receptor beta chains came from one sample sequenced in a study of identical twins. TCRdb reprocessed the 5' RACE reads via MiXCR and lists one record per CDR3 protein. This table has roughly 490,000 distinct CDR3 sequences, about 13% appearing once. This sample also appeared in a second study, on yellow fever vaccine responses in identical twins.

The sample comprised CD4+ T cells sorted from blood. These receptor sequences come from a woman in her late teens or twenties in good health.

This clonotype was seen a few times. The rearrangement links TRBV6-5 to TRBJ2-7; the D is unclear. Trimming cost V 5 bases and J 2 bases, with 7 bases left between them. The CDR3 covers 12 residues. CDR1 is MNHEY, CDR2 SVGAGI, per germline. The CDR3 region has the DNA TGTGCCAGCAGTGGGGATACCTACGAGCAGTACTTC. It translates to CASSGDTYEQYF.

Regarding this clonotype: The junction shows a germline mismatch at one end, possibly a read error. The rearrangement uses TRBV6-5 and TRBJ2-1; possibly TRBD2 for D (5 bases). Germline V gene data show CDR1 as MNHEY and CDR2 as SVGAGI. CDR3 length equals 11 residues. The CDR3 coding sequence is TGTGCCAGCAGTGGTTCCGGGATGCAGTGCTTC. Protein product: CASSGSGMQCF.

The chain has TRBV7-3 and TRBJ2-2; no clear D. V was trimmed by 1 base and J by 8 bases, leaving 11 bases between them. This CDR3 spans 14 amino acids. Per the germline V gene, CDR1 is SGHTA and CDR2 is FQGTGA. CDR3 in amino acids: CASSLSTAMGELFF. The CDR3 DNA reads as TGTGCCAGCAGCTTAAGTACAGCGATGGGGGAGCTGTTTTTT.

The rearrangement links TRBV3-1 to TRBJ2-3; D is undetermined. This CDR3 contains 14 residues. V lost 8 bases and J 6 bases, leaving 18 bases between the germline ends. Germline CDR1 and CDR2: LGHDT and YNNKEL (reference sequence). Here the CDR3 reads CASSPAYRDDTQYF. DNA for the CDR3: TGTGCCAGCTCGCCCGCCTATCGAGATGATACGCAGTATTTT.

CDR3 DNA sequence: TGTGCCAGCAGAACCGGGACAGAGAGAGCCTACGAGCAGTACTTC. As protein: CASRTGTERAYEQYF. This chain links TRBV6-1 with TRBJ2-7, with 7 positions matching TRBD1. There are 15 residues in the CDR3. In germline, CDR1 is MNHNS, CDR2 SASEGT. The ends lost 6 bases at V and 2 bases at J; junction bases unmatched: 10.

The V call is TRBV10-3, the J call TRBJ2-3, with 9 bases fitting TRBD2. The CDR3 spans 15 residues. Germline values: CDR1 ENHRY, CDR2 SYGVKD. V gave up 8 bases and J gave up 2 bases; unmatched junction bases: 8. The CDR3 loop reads CAIGRAGGDTDTQYF. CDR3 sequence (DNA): TGTGCCATCGGCCGAGCGGGAGGCGACACAGATACGCAGTATTTT.

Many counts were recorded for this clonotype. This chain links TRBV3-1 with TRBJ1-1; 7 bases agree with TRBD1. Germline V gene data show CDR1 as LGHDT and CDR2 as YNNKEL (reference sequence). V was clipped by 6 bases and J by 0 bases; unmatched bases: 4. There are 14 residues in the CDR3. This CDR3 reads CASSWGQMNTEAFF. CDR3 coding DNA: TGTGCCAGCAGTTGGGGACAGATGAACACTGAAGCTTTCTTT.

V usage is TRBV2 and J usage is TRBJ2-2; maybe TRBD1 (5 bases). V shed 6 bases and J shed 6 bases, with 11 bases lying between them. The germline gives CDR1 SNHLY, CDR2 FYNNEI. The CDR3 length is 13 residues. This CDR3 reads CASRQGVAGELFF. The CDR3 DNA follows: TGTGCCAGCAGACAAGGGGTTGCCGGGGAGCTGTTTTTT.

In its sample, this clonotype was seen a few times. CDR3 loop: CASSLAPGGRNEQFF. The CDR3 DNA is TGCGCCAGCAGCTTGGCCCCGGGGGGGCGAAATGAGCAGTTCTTC. The rearrangement links TRBV5-1 to TRBJ2-1, with 8 positions matching TRBD2. Germline V gene sequence: CDR1 SGHRS, CDR2 YFSETQ. Trimming took 0 bases from V and 7 from J; bases not matched to a gene: 6. The CDR3 extends over 15 amino acids. The full variable domain, with the rest looked up from reference TRBV5-1 and TRBJ2-1, is KAGVTQTPRYLIKTRGQQVTLSCSPISGHRSVSWYQQTPGQGLQFLFEYFSETQRNKGNFPGRFSGRQFSNSRSEMNVSTLELGDSALYLCASSLAPGGRNEQFFGPGTRLTVL.

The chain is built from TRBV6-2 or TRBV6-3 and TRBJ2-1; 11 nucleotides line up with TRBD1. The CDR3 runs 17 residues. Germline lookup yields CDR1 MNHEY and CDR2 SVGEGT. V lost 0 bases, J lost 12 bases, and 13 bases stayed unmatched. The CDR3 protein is CASSYSRGQGGFFGQFF. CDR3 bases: TGTGCCAGCAGTTACTCGAGGGGACAGGGGGGCTTTTTCGGGCAGTTCTTC.

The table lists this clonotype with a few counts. This CDR3 reads CASSQEGLAGVNEQYF. The CDR3 nucleotides are TGCGCCAGCAGCCAAGAGGGACTAGCGGGAGTTAACGAGCAGTACTTC. V and J are TRBV4-3 and TRBJ2-7; 14 nucleotides match TRBD2. Germline V gene data show CDR1 as LGHNA and CDR2 as YSLEER. The CDR3 sequence is 16 residues long. J was trimmed by 5 bases and V by 0 bases; bases with no gene match: 3.

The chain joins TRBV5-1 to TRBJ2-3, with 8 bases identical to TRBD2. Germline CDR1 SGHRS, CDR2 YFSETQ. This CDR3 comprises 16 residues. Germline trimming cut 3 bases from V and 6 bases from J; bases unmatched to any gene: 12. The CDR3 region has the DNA TGCGCCAGCAGCTCCCAGGGCCCAAGCGGGGGCGATACGCAGTATTTT. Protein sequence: CASSSQGPSGGDTQYF.

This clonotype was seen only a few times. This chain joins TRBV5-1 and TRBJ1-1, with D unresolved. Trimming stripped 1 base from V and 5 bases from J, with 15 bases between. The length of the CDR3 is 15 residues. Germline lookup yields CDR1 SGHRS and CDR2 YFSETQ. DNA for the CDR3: TGCGCCAGCAGCTTGATGAAGCTTAGGACGACTGAAGCTTTCTTT. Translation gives CASSLMKLRTTEAFF. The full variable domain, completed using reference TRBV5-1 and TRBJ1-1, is KAGVTQTPRYLIKTRGQQVTLSCSPISGHRSVSWYQQTPGQGLQFLFEYFSETQRNKGNFPGRFSGRQFSNSRSEMNVSTLELGDSALYLCASSLMKLRTTEAFFGQGTRLTVV.

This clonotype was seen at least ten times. Here the CDR3 reads CASSLARQGPYEQYF. CDR3 sequence (DNA): TGCGCCAGCAGCTTGGCGCGACAGGGTCCCTACGAGCAGTACTTC. The J gene is TRBJ2-7, the V gene TRBV5-1, with 7 positions matching TRBD1. The length of the CDR3 is 15 residues. Germline CDR1 is SGHRS and CDR2 is YFSETQ. The V gene end was trimmed by 0 bases and the J gene end by 2 bases; junction bases not matched to a gene: 5.

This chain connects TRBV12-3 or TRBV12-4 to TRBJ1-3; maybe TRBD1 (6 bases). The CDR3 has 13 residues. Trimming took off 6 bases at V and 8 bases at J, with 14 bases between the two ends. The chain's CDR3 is CASRPGQRDTIYF. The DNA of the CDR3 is TGTGCCAGCAGACCCGGACAGAGGGACACCATATATTTT.

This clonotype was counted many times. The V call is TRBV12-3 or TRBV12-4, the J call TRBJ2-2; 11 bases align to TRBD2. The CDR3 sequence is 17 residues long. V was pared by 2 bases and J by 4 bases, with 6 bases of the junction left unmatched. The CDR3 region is CASSLSLAGGSTGELFF. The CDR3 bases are TGTGCCAGCAGTTTAAGTCTAGCGGGAGGAAGCACCGGGGAGCTGTTTTTT.

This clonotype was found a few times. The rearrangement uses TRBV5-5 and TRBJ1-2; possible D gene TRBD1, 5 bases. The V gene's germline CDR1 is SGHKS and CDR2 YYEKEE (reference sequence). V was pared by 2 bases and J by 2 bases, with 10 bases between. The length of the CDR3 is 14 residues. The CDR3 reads CASSFGGTNYGYTF. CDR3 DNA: TGTGCCAGCAGCTTTGGGGGGACGAACTATGGCTACACCTTC.

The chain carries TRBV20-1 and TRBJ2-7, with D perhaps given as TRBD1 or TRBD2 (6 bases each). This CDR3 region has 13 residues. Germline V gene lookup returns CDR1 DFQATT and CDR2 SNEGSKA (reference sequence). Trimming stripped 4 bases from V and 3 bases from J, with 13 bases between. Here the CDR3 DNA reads TGCAGTGCTAACCAAGGGGGAGGCTACGAGCAGTACTTC. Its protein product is CSANQGGGYEQYF.

CDR3 residues: CASSLGDRGAGTEAFF. In DNA, the CDR3 is TGTGCCAGCAGTTTAGGAGACAGGGGTGCGGGCACTGAAGCTTTCTTT. The chain has TRBV28 and TRBJ1-1; TRBD1 aligns across 8 bases. The CDR3 loop spans 16 amino acids. Germline trimming cut 2 bases from V and 4 bases from J; bases unmatched to any gene: 9. Germline V lookup: CDR1 MDHEN, CDR2 SYDVKM.

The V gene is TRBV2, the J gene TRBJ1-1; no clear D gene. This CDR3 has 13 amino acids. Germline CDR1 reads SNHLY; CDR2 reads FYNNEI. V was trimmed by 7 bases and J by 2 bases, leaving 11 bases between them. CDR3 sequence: CASTVEENTEAFF. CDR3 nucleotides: TGTGCCAGCACCGTGGAGGAAAACACTGAAGCTTTCTTT.

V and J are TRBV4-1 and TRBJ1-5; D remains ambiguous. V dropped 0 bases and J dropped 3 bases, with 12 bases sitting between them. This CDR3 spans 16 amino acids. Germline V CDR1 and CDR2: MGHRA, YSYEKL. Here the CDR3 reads CASSQETAYNNQPQHF. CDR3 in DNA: TGCGCCAGCAGCCAAGAAACGGCCTATAACAATCAGCCCCAGCATTTT.

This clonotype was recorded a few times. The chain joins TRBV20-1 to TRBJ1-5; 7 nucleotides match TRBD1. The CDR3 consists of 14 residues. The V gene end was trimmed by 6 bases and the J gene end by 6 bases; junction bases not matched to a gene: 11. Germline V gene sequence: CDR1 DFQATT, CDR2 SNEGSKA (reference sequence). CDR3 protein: CSAPPTGTGQPQHF. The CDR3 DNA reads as TGCAGTGCCCCCCCGACAGGGACGGGTCAGCCCCAGCATTTT.

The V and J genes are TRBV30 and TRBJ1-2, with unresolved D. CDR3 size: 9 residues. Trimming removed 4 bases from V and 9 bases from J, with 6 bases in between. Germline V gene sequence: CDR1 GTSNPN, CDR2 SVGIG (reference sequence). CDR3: CAWKSSYTF. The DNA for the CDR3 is TGTGCCTGGAAATCCAGCTACACCTTC.

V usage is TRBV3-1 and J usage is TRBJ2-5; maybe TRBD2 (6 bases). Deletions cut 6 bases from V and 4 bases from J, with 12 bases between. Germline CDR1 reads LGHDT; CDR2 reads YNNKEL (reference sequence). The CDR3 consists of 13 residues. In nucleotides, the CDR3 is TGTGCCAGCAGGCCGGGGGTGGCAGAGACCCAGTACTTC. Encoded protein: CASRPGVAETQYF.

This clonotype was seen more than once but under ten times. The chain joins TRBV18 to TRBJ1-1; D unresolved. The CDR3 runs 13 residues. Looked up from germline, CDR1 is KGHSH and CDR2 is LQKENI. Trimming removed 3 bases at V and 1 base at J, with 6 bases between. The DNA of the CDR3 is TGTGCCAGCTCACCCTGGCAGAACACTGAAGCTTTCTTT. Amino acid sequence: CASSPWQNTEAFF.

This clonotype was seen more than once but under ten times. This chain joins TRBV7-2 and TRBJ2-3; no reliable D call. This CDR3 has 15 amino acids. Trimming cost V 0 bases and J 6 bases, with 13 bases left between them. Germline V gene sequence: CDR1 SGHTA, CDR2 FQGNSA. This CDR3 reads CASSLAGTPRDTQYF. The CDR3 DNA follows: TGTGCCAGCAGCTTAGCCGGCACCCCCAGGGATACGCAGTATTTT.

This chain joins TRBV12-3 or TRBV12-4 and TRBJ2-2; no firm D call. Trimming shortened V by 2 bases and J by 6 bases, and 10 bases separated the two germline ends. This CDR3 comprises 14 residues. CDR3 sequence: CASSLKVSAGELFF. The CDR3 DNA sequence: TGTGCCAGCAGTTTAAAGGTATCTGCCGGGGAGCTGTTTTTT.